Given below is one TCR beta chain in context. Antigen unknown. This sample was included in a study of shared clonotypes between healthy human individuals. Overall study: Per-donor plates numbered three CD4 naive, three CD4 memory, two CD8 naive and one CD8 memory.

At the deep level, the assay was run. Profiling relied on immunoSEQ multiplex PCR, and the TCRdb table lists in-frame clones only, not all of them. The sample holds 70,000 to 95,000 clones, 62% seen once. V shed 0 bases and J 8 bases; nucleotides not matched to a gene: 9. Germline V CDR1 and CDR2: MNHNS, SASEGT. The CDR3 spans 16 residues. General study findings and limits: Shared clonotypes: about 4.6% naive CD4, 3.5% to 4% naive CD8, roughly 2.2% memory CD4, under 0.5% memory CD8.

The rearrangement links TRBV6-1 to TRBJ1-4; 7 positions match TRBD1. The sample was memory CD8+ T cells sorted from blood. Described subset: CD45RO+ cells pooled with CCR7-negative TemRA cells. The TCR originated in a man aged 30 to 45 in good health. The CDR3 region has the DNA TGTGCCAGCAGTGAAGCAGCAGGGGAAGGGGGCGAAAAACTGTTTTTT. Encoded protein: CASSEAAGEGGEKLFF.